One sample yielded the 7 T cell receptor beta chains listed below, sequenced in a study of cytomegalovirus exposure and HLA in healthy donors. Both 60 Vbeta primers and 13 Jbeta primers went into the PCR. The protocol was immunoSEQ multiplex PCR, while the TCRdb copy is restricted to in-frame clones and leaves out a portion. This table has around 200,000 clones, 75% to 90% appearing once. The sequencing input was PBMCs. The source is a woman in her twenties or thirties in good health and CMV-seronegative.

The rearrangement uses TRBV21-1 and TRBJ2-5; the D call TRBD1 from the table was never checked on the DNA. TRBV21-1 represents a pseudogene. The CDR3 has 14 amino acids. CDR3 amino acids: CASDKLRGTETQYF. CDR3 sequence (DNA): TGTGCCAGCGATAAACTAAGGGGGACAGAGACCCAGTACTTC.

The chain is built from TRBV7-8 and TRBJ2-5, with a possible D match to TRBD2 (5 bases). Trimming removed 6 bases at V and 11 bases at J, with 19 bases between. The CDR3 has 13 amino acids. Germline V lookup: CDR1 SGHVS, CDR2 FQNEAQ. The CDR3, as DNA: TGTGCCAGCAGTTTAAGCCTGGGGTGGGAGCAGTACTTC. Amino acids: CASSLSLGWEQYF.

The chain couples TRBV28 to TRBJ2-1; 8 nucleotides agree with TRBD2. The germline V gene encodes CDR1 MDHEN and CDR2 SYDVKM. This CDR3 is built from 16 residues. The junction had 7 bases not matched to a gene; V was cut back by 3 bases and J by 3 bases. CDR3 nucleotides: TGTGCCAGCAGTTTGATCCGACTAGCGCGCTACAATGAGCAGTTCTTC. It translates to CASSLIRLARYNEQFF.

The chain recombines TRBV2 with TRBJ2-1, with 7 bases that match TRBD1. Germline CDR1 reads SNHLY; CDR2 reads FYNNEI. The CDR3 length is 15 residues. V was pared by 5 bases and J by 9 bases, with 13 bases of the junction left unmatched. The CDR3 spells CASSQSGGYVGEQFF. The CDR3 DNA reads as TGTGCCAGCAGTCAGTCAGGGGGATACGTCGGTGAGCAGTTCTTC.

V is TRBV4-1 and J is TRBJ1-2; D gene unclear. The CDR3 contains 14 residues. Per the germline V gene, CDR1 is MGHRA and CDR2 is YSYEKL. V was clipped by 4 bases and J by 6 bases, with 15 bases between them. The CDR3, as DNA: TGCGCCAGCAGCCGAGACGGGGATTTTAATGGCTACACCTTC. It specifies CASSRDGDFNGYTF.

The DNA of the CDR3 is TGTGCCAGTAGTTTTTTAAACAGCGAGCAGTACTTC. Amino acids: CASSFLNSEQYF. V is TRBV19 and J is TRBJ2-7, with D hard to call. From germline, CDR1 is LNHDA and CDR2 SQIVND (reference sequence). The CDR3 loop spans 12 amino acids. Between the trimmed V and J ends, which lost 5 bases and 6 bases, there was a span of 11 bases.

This chain connects TRBV10-3 to TRBJ1-5; TRBD1 matches at 7 bases. CDR1 ENHRY and CDR2 SYGVKD come from the germline V gene. V lost 6 bases to trimming and J lost 5 bases; unmatched junction nucleotides: 13. The CDR3 contains 16 residues. For the CDR3, the DNA is TGTGCCATCAGCCTCGGGACAGTAGGAGTGGATCAGCCCCAGCATTTT. As protein: CAISLGTVGVDQPQHF.